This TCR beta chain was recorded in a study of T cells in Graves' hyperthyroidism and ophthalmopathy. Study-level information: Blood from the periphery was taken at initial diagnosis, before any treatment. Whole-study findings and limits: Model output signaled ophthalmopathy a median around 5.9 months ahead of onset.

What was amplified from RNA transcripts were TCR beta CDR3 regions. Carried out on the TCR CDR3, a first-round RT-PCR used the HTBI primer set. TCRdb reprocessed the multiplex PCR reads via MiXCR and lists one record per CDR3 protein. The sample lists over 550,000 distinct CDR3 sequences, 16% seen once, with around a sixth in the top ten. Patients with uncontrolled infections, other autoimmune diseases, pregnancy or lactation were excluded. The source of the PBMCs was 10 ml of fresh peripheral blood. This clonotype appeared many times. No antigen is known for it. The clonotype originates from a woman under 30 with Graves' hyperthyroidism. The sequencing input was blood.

The CDR3 here is CSAKMTSGAYEQYF. The CDR3 DNA follows: TGCAGTGCCAAGATGACTAGCGGGGCCTACGAGCAGTACTTC. The V and J genes are TRBV20-1 and TRBJ2-7; the match to TRBD2 covers 11 bases. Germline-derived CDR1 and CDR2 are DFQATT and SNEGSKA (reference sequence). Trimming removed 6 bases from V and 2 bases from J; junction bases left unmatched: 6. The CDR3 is made up of 14 amino acids.